This TCR beta chain appears in the sequencing data of a study of shared clonotypes between healthy human individuals. Study information: Three CD4 naive, three CD4 memory, two CD8 naive and one CD8 memory plate were used per donor.

This table comes from immunoSEQ multiplex PCR, and its TCRdb copy is limited to in-frame clones, with some not included. The sample has some 2,100,000 clones, 93% seen once. CD45RO negativity and positive selection for CCR7 defined naive CD8 cells, a population that excluded terminally differentiated effector memory CD45RA+ cells. Trimming removed 5 bases from V and 4 bases from J, with 17 bases in between. CDR3 length: 15 amino acids. Germline-derived CDR1 and CDR2 are SGHAT and FQNNGV. The J gene is TRBJ2-5, the V gene TRBV11-2; D unclear. This receptor was identified in a man younger than 35 in good health. Some clones in this sample may be carry-over from other donors' samples. The sample was naive CD8+ T cells from PBMCs. CDR3 sequence (DNA): TGTGCCAGCAGCCCACCTGAAGGGCTGCCAGAGACCCAGTACTTC. This gives the protein CASSPPEGLPETQYF.